The rows below give T cell receptor beta chains drawn from one sample of a study of T cells and Merkel cell carcinoma outcomes. TCRdb's table, derived via immunoSEQ multiplex PCR, lists solely in-frame clones and lacks some. The sample includes about 930 clones, around 90% seen only once; the top ten take approximately 5%. Source material: tumor tissue from Merkel cell carcinoma. The receptors stem from a human donor with Merkel cell carcinoma. Both conserved end residues are part of each CDR3. The D gene is left open where the match is weak. Clone size appears in some rows only: once, few, many, or a class for an expanded clone.

j_call clone_size d_call v_call cdr3_nt cdr3_aa
TRBJ2-7 once TRBD1 TRBV6-6 TGTGCCAGCAGGATTAGACAGGGGGCAAACTACGAGCAGTACTTC CASRIRQGANYEQYF
TRBJ1-1 NA NA TRBV28 TGTGCCAGCATTTCCGGGATAGGCCTCGGGGAAGCTTTCTTT CASISGIGLGEAFF
TRBJ2-1 NA NA TRBV19 TGTGCCAGTAGTTCCGATTACAATGAGCAGTTCTTC CASSSDYNEQFF
TRBJ2-7 NA NA TRBV11-3 TGTGCCAGCAGCTCGTATCAGGAACCCTACGAGCAGTACTTC CASSSYQEPYEQYF
TRBJ2-3 NA NA TRBV9 TGTGCCAGCAGCGTAAGGCAGGGTGTCGATACGCAGTATTTT CASSVRQGVDTQYF
TRBJ2-2 NA NA TRBV7-7 TGTGCTAGCAGCTTAGCCCCCAGGCCGGTCGGGGAGCTGTTTTTT CASSLAPRPVGELFF
TRBJ2-1 NA TRBD1 TRBV19 TGTGCCAGTAGTAGCCCCGGACAGGGCAAAAATGAGCAGTTCTTC CASSSPGQGKNEQFF
TRBJ2-1 once TRBD2 TRBV7-3 TGTGCCAGCAGCTTAATGGGGACTAGCGGCCATGAGCAGTTCTTC CASSLMGTSGHEQFF
TRBJ2-2 few NA TRBV30 TGTGCCTGGAGTAAAGGACACAGCACCGGGGAGCTGTTTTTT CAWSKGHSTGELFF
TRBJ2-3 once NA TRBV7-2 TGTGCCAGCAGCTTAGCGTCAGGGCGCACAGATACGCAGTATTTT CASSLASGRTDTQYF
TRBJ1-2 NA NA TRBV18 TGTGCCAGCTCACCTTGGACGAGGCCACTTTTTACATATGGCTACACCTTC CASSPWTRPLFTYGYTF
TRBJ1-1 NA NA TRBV7-9 TGTGCCAGCAGCCTCCGGGGCTCGGGGACTGAAGCTTTCTTT CASSLRGSGTEAFF
TRBJ2-7 NA NA TRBV28 TGTGCCATCACGAAGGCTGGCCTTAGCTACGAGCAATACTTC CAITKAGLSYEQYF
TRBJ2-1 once NA TRBV5-4 TGTGCCAGCAGCCCTTCGACCGTGGGGAATGAGCAGTTCTTC CASSPSTVGNEQFF
TRBJ2-7 NA NA TRBV6-6 TGTGCCAGCAGTTCCGGGTCGGTGGGCTCCTACGAGCAGTACTTC CASSSGSVGSYEQYF
TRBJ1-4 NA NA TRBV28 TGTGCCAGCAGGACAACTAATGAAAAACTGTTTTTT CASRTTNEKLFF
TRBJ1-2 NA NA TRBV5-4 TGTGCCAGCAGCTTGTTCACAGACCCAGCCTACTATGGCTACACCTTC CASSLFTDPAYYGYTF
TRBJ2-6 NA NA TRBV15 TGTGCCACCAGCCGACGGGGCTCTGGGGCCAACGTCCTGACTTTC CATSRRGSGANVLTF
TRBJ1-1 NA TRBD1 TRBV4-1 TGCGCCAGCAGCCAAACGACAGGGTCCCACACTGAAGCTTTCTTT CASSQTTGSHTEAFF
TRBJ1-4 NA TRBD1 TRBV5-1 TGCGCCAGCAGCTTGGGGGACAGGGGTTGGGAAAAACTGTTTTTT CASSLGDRGWEKLFF
TRBJ2-1 NA TRBD2 TRBV14 TGTGCCAGCAGCCAAGACAGACTAGCGGGGTACAATGAGCAGTTCTTC CASSQDRLAGYNEQFF
TRBJ2-7 NA NA TRBV4-3 TGCGCCAGCAGCGTGGGCAGGGGAGGGTACGAGCAGTACTTC CASSVGRGGYEQYF
TRBJ2-5 NA TRBD2 TRBV9 TGTGCCAGCGGGCCCGGGGGGGGAGAGGGAGAGACCCAGTACTTC CASGPGGGEGETQYF
TRBJ1-5 NA NA TRBV20-1 TGCAGTGCCCCGGACGGGGCCCAGCATTTT CSAPDGAQHF
TRBJ1-5 NA TRBD1 TRBV27 TGTGCCAGCAGTTCCGGGACAGGGGGCAATCAGCCCCAGCATTTT CASSSGTGGNQPQHF
TRBJ2-3 NA TRBD1 TRBV7-2 TGTGCCAGCAGCCCGCGGACAGGGTCAGATACGCAGTATTTT CASSPRTGSDTQYF
TRBJ2-5 NA NA TRBV7-2 TGTGCCAGCAGGACAGGGCGGGGAGTGGAGACCCAGTACTTC CASRTGRGVETQYF
TRBJ1-1 NA NA TRBV18 TGTGCCAGCTCACCAGACACGCTACGGGGCACCTGGCGAGGGGACACTGAAGCTTTCTTT CASSPDTLRGTWRGDTEAFF
TRBJ2-7 NA TRBD2 TRBV19 TGTGCCAGTAGTATATCAGCGGGAGGCGCCCTCCACGAGCAGTACTTC CASSISAGGALHEQYF
TRBJ2-1 NA NA TRBV7-9 TGTGCCAGCAGCTTAGGTCGCGGCGGGAATGAGCAGTTCTTC CASSLGRGGNEQFF
TRBJ1-2 NA NA TRBV9 TGTGCCAGCAGCCCCGGCGGGCCTCGGAGGGGCTACACCTTC CASSPGGPRRGYTF
TRBJ2-1 NA NA TRBV30 TGTGCCTGGAGGGTGAACAATGAGCAGTTCTTC CAWRVNNEQFF
TRBJ1-1 NA NA TRBV5-1 TGCGCCAGCAGCTTGGGAGGATTGAACACTGAAGCTTTCTTT CASSLGGLNTEAFF
TRBJ1-6 NA NA TRBV7-9 TGTGCCAGCAGCTCAGGACAGACTGGGTTTTCACCCCTCCACTTT CASSSGQTGFSPLHF
TRBJ2-5 NA NA TRBV29-1 TGCAGCGTTGGAATGCGGGAAACCCAGTACTTC CSVGMRETQYF
TRBJ1-2 NA NA TRBV7-9 TGTGCCAGCAGCCCCAGACAGGAGGCTAACTATGGCTACACCTTC CASSPRQEANYGYTF